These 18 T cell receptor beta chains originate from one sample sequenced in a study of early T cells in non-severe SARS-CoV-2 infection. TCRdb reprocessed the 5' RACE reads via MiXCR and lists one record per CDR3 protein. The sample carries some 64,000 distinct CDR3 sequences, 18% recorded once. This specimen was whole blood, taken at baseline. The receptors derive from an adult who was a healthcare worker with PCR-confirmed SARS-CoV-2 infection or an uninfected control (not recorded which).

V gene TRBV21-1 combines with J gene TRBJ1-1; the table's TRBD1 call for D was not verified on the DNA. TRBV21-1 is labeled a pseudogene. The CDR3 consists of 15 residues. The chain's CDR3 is CASSKRRTLNTEAFF. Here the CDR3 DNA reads TGTGCCAGCAGCAAGCGCCGGACCTTGAACACTGAAGCTTTCTTT.

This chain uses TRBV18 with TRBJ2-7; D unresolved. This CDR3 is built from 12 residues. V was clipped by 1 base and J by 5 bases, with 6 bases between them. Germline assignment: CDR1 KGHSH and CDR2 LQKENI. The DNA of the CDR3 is TGTGCCAGCTCACCACAGGGCCACGAGCAGTACTTC. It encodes CASSPQGHEQYF. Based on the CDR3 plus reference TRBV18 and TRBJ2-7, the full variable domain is NAGVMQNPRHLVRRRGQEARLRCSPMKGHSHVYWYRQLPEEGLKFMVYLQKENIIDESGMPKERFSAEFPKEGPSILRIQQVVRGDSAAYFCASSPQGHEQYFGPGTRLTVT.

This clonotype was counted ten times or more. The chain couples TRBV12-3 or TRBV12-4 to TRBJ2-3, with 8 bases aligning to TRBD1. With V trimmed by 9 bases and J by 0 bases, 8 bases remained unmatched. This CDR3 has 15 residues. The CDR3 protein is CASLTGDWSTDTQYF. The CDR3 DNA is TGTGCCAGTCTGACAGGGGATTGGAGCACAGATACGCAGTATTTT.

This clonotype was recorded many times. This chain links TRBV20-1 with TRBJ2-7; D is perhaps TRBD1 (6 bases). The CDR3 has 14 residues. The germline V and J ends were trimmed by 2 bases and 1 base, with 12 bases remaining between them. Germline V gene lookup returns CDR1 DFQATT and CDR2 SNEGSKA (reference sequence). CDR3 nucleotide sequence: TGCAGTGCTAGACTGGACAGCGAATCCTACGAGCAGTACTTC. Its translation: CSARLDSESYEQYF.

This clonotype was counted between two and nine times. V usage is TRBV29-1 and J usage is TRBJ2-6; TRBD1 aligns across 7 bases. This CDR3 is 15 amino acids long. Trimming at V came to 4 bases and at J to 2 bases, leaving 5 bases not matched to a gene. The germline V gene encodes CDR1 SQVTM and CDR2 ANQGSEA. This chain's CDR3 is CSVAPQGPGANVLTF. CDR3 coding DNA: TGCAGCGTTGCCCCACAGGGGCCTGGGGCCAACGTCCTGACTTTC.

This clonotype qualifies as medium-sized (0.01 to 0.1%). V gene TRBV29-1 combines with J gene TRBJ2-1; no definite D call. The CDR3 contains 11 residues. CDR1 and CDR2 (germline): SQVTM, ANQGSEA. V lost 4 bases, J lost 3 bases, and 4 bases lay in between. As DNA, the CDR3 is TGCAGCGTTGGGGGCTACAATGAGCAGTTCTTC. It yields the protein CSVGGYNEQFF.

The CDR3 is CASSLGPGNTIYF. The CDR3 DNA reads as TGTGCCAGCAGCTTAGGTCCTGGAAACACCATATATTTT. This chain connects TRBV11-3 to TRBJ1-3, with unresolved D. The V end lost 1 base, the J end lost 2 bases, and 3 bases lay between the germline ends. Germline V lookup: CDR1 SGHNT, CDR2 YENEEA. The CDR3 runs 13 residues.

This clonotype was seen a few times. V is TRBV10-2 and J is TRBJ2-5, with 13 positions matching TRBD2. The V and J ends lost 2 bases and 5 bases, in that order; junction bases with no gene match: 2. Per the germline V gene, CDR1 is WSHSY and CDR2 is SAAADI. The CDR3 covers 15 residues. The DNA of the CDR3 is TGCGCCAGCAGTGAGGGACTAGCGGGGGTGGAGACCCAGTACTTC. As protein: CASSEGLAGVETQYF.

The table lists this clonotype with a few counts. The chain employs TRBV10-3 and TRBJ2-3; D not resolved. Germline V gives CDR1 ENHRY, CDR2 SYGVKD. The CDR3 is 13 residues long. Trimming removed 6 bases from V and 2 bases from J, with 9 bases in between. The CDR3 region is CAIRRTDTDTQYF. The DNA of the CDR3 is TGTGCCATCAGGAGGACGGACACAGATACGCAGTATTTT.

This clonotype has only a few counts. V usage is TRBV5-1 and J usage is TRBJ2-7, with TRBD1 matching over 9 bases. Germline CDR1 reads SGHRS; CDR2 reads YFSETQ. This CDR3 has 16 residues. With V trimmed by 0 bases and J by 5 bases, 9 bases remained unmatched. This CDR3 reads CASSLGGTGYGNEQYF. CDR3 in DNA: TGCGCCAGCAGCTTGGGAGGGACAGGGTACGGCAACGAGCAGTACTTC.

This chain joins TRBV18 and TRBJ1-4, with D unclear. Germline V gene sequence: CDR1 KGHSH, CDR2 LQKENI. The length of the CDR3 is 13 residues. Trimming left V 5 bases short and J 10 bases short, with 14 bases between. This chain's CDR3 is CASSGLKEGKLFF. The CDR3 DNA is TGTGCCAGCTCAGGACTGAAGGAGGGAAAACTGTTTTTT.

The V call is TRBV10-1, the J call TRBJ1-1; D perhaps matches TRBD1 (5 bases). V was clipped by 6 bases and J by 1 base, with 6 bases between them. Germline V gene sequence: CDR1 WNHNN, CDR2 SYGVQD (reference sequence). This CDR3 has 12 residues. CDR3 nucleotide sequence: TGCGCCAGCAGCGGGGGGAACACTGAAGCTTTCTTT. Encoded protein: CASSGGNTEAFF.

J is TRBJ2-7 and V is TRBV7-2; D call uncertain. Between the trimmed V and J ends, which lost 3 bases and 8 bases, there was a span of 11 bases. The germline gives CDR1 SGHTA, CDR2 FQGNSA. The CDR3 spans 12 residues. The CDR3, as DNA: TGTGCCAGCAGCTTCCCGAATAATCAGCAGTACTTC. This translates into CASSFPNNQQYF.

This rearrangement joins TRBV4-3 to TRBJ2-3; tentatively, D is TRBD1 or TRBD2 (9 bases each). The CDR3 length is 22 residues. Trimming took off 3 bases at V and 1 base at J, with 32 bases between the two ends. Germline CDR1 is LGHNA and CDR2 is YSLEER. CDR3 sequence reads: CASSQDPYRGHEREDGTDTQYF. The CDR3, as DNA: TGCGCCAGCAGCCAGGATCCCTACAGGGGGCACGAGCGGGAGGATGGCACAGATACGCAGTATTTT.

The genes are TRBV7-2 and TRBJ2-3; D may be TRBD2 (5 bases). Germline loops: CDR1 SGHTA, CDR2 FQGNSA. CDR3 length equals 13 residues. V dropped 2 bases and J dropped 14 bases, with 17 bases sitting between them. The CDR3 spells CASSLISAKRGYF. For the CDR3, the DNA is TGTGCCAGCAGCTTAATTTCAGCGAAACGGGGGTATTTT.

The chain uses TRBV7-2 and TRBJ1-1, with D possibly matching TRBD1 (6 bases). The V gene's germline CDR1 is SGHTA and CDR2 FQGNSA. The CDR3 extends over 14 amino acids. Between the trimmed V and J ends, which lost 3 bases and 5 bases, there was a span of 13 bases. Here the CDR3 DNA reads TGTGCCAGCAGCTTCCAGGGGTTTGGGACTGAAGCTTTCTTT. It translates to CASSFQGFGTEAFF. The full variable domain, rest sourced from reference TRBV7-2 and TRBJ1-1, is GAGVSQSPSNKVTEKGKDVELRCDPISGHTALYWYRQSLGQGLEFLIYFQGNSAPDKSGLPSDRFSAERTGGSVSTLTIQRTQQEDSAVYLCASSFQGFGTEAFFGQGTRLTVV.

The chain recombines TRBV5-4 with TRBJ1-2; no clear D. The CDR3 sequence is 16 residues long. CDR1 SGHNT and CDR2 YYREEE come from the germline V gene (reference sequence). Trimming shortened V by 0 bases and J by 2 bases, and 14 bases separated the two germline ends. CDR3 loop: CASSLDLASTNYGYTF. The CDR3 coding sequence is TGTGCCAGCAGCTTGGATTTAGCTTCTACCAACTATGGCTACACCTTC.

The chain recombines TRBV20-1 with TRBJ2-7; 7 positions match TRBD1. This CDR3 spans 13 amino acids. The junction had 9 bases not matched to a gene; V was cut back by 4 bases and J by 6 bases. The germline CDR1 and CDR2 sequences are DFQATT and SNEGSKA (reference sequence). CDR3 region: CSAKKTGLREQYF. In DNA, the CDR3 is TGCAGTGCTAAAAAGACAGGGTTACGCGAGCAGTACTTC.